These T cell receptor beta chains were read from a single sample in a study of blood T cells in healthy people across ages. TCRdb processed the 5' RACE reads anew with MiXCR; each CDR3 protein has one entry. This table has 600,000 to 1,000,000 distinct CDR3 sequences, about three fifths appearing once. Sequencing used blood. These receptors were collected from a man aged 25 to 40 in good health. Each CDR3 is given with its conserved first and last residue. A D gene is named only where the DNA matches it firmly. Rows may omit the clone size; those that give it use once, few, many or a size class.

CDR3	DNA	D	V	J	size
CASSVGGSDSYNEQFF	TGTGCCAGCAGCGTAGGCGGGAGCGACTCCTACAATGAGCAGTTCTTC	TRBD2	TRBV9	TRBJ2-1	-
CSVAGLSQFRSSYNEQFF	TGCAGCGTTGCGGGACTGTCCCAATTTAGGAGCTCCTACAATGAGCAGTTCTTC	-	TRBV29-1	TRBJ2-1	-
CANSFGGRQETQYF	TGTGCCAACAGCTTCGGCGGGCGTCAAGAGACCCAGTACTTC	-	TRBV11-1	TRBJ2-5	-
CASSPLRNYGYTF	TGTGCCAGCAGCCCCCTTCGTAACTATGGCTACACCTTC	-	TRBV3-1	TRBJ1-2	-
CASSLSGLGEQFF	TGTGCCAGCAGCTTAAGTGGACTTGGCGAGCAGTTCTTC	-	TRBV7-2	TRBJ2-1	-
CASSPPGLLYEQYF	TGTGCCAGCAGTCCCCCCGGGCTGCTCTACGAGCAGTACTTC	-	TRBV6-2/TRBV6-3	TRBJ2-7	few
CSARYDRKDFSYEQYF	TGCAGTGCTAGATACGACAGGAAGGACTTCTCCTACGAGCAGTACTTC	-	TRBV20-1	TRBJ2-7	-
CASSLISRDEQFF	TGTGCCAGCAGCTTGATTTCGAGGGATGAGCAGTTCTTC	-	TRBV5-5	TRBJ2-1	-
CASSFTTNNEQFF	TGTGCCAGCAGCTTTACAACCAACAATGAGCAGTTCTTC	-	TRBV7-2	TRBJ2-1	few
CASSKDPARRETQYF	TGTGCCAGCAGCAAAGACCCAGCACGACGGGAGACCCAGTACTTC	-	TRBV21-1	TRBJ2-5	few
CASSVGGQVYYEQYF	TGTGCCAGCAGCGTAGGCGGACAGGTCTACTACGAGCAGTACTTC	TRBD1	TRBV9	TRBJ2-7	-
CASSSDSSVQYF	TGCGCCAGCAGCTCGGACTCATCCGTGCAGTACTTC	-	TRBV5-1	TRBJ2-5	-
CASSDGQGYETQYF	TGTGCCAGCAGTGACGGACAGGGTTACGAGACCCAGTACTTC	TRBD1	TRBV2	TRBJ2-5	few
CAISESRTRSYEQYF	TGTGCCATCAGTGAGTCACGGACTAGGTCCTACGAGCAGTACTTC	TRBD2	TRBV10-3	TRBJ2-7	-
CASSGRGGTAFYEQYF	TGTGCCAGCAGCGGACGGGGAGGGACAGCCTTTTACGAGCAGTACTTC	-	TRBV7-9	TRBJ2-7	once
CASSLNDGNQPQHF	TGTGCCAGCAGCTTAAACGACGGTAATCAGCCCCAGCATTTT	-	TRBV7-2	TRBJ1-5	few
CTSTRSQETQYF	TGTACCAGCACGAGGTCCCAAGAGACCCAGTACTTC	-	TRBV7-2	TRBJ2-5	-
CSARAGFGMKEQYF	TGCAGTGCTAGAGCTGGGTTCGGGATGAAAGAGCAGTACTTC	-	TRBV20-1	TRBJ2-7	once
CASSFRRMRMGTDTQYF	TGTGCCAGCAGCTTTCGGAGGATGAGGATGGGGACAGATACGCAGTATTTT	-	TRBV7-2	TRBJ2-3	-
CASSSTQSGSSYNERFF	TGTGCCAGCAGTTCCACCCAAAGCGGGAGCTCCTACAATGAGCGGTTCTTC	TRBD2	TRBV6-5	TRBJ2-1	-
CASSLAQGSYEQYF	TGTGCCAGCAGTTTAGCACAGGGTAGCTACGAGCAGTACTTC	-	TRBV12-3/TRBV12-4	TRBJ2-7	few
CASSEYKGVGLAGYEQYF	TGTGCCAGCAGTGAATATAAAGGTGTGGGACTAGCAGGGTACGAGCAGTACTTC	TRBD2	TRBV25-1	TRBJ2-7	few
CATSVRRENTEAFF	TGTGCCACCAGCGTAAGGAGAGAGAACACTGAAGCTTTCTTT	-	TRBV15	TRBJ1-1	many
CASSTPGLGYEQYF	TGTGCCAGCAGTACACCGGGACTAGGCTACGAGCAGTACTTC	TRBD2	TRBV6-5	TRBJ2-7	-
CASKRGGVTEAFF	TGTGCCAGCAAGCGAGGGGGAGTCACTGAAGCTTTCTTT	-	TRBV28	TRBJ1-1	-
CASSVQISGLAGDQFF	TGTGCCAGCAGCGTACAGATCTCAGGACTAGCGGGAGACCAGTTCTTC	TRBD2	TRBV9	TRBJ2-1	-
CASSQVMAVQETQYF	TGCGCCAGCAGCCAAGTGATGGCGGTCCAAGAGACCCAGTACTTC	-	TRBV4-1	TRBJ2-5	-
CASSLVFAGGRDTQYF	TGCGCCAGCAGCTTGGTGTTTGCGGGGGGGCGTGATACGCAGTATTTT	TRBD2	TRBV5-1	TRBJ2-3	-
CASSLARAGAATDTQYF	TGTGCCAGCAGCTTAGCCAGAGCGGGGGCGGCCACAGATACGCAGTATTTT	TRBD2	TRBV7-8	TRBJ2-3	-
CAGSPRATLPHQYF	TGTGCCGGCAGTCCGAGGGCCACGCTCCCACACCAGTACTTC	-	TRBV28	TRBJ2-5	-
CASSGGQARYEQYF	TGTGCCAGCAGCGGAGGACAGGCCCGCTACGAGCAGTACTTC	TRBD1	TRBV7-2	TRBJ2-7	-
CASRLGNNEQFF	TGTGCCAGCAGGTTGGGGAACAATGAGCAGTTCTTC	-	TRBV6-5	TRBJ2-1	-
CASSLAGGHGYSGANVLTF	TGTGCCAGCAGCTTAGCGGGGGGACACGGCTACTCTGGGGCCAACGTCCTGACTTTC	-	TRBV7-9	TRBJ2-6	-
CASTLQGANVLTF	TGCGCCAGCACCTTACAGGGGGCCAACGTCCTGACTTTC	-	TRBV5-1	TRBJ2-6	-
CSARMTASYPRETQYF	TGCAGTGCCCGAATGACAGCAAGCTACCCCCGGGAGACCCAGTACTTC	-	TRBV20-1	TRBJ2-5	-
CSAHTDTQYF	TGCAGTGCACACACAGATACGCAGTATTTT	-	TRBV20-1	TRBJ2-3	-
CASRGVGQGAYEQFF	TGTGCCAGCAGGGGGGTGGGACAGGGGGCTTATGAGCAGTTCTTC	TRBD1	TRBV7-8	TRBJ2-1	-
CSANRDSHEQYF	TGCAGCGCCAACAGGGATTCCCACGAGCAGTACTTC	-	TRBV29-1	TRBJ2-7	few
CASSQPEGEQYF	TGTGCCAGCAGCCAACCAGAGGGCGAGCAGTACTTC	-	TRBV4-2	TRBJ2-7	-
CASSDRGWGSPLHF	TGTGCCAGCAGCGACAGGGGGTGGGGTTCACCCCTCCACTTT	TRBD1	TRBV9	TRBJ1-6	-
CSVRVGDTQYF	TGCAGCGTTCGGGTAGGAGATACGCAGTATTTT	-	TRBV29-1	TRBJ2-3	-
CASTQGYEQFF	TGTGCCAGCACTCAGGGCTATGAGCAGTTCTTC	-	TRBV3-1	TRBJ2-1	many
CASRTGGLDNSPLHF	TGTGCCAGCAGAACAGGGGGACTGGATAATTCACCCCTCCACTTT	TRBD1	TRBV6-5	TRBJ1-6	few
CATEEGSNQPQHF	TGTGCCACGGAGGAGGGTAGCAATCAGCCCCAGCATTTT	-	TRBV15	TRBJ1-5	-
CASKHSSYNEQFF	TGTGCCAGCAAACATAGCTCCTACAATGAGCAGTTCTTC	-	TRBV27	TRBJ2-1	-
CASSLHGGRGSPLHF	TGTGCCAGCAGCTTACACGGGGGCAGGGGTTCACCCCTCCACTTT	-	TRBV11-2	TRBJ1-6	-
CASSQTLGLGKAEQYF	TGTGCCAGCAGCCAAACACTCGGACTAGGCAAGGCCGAGCAGTACTTC	TRBD2	TRBV7-2	TRBJ2-7	-
CASGGGGIKFF	TGTGCCAGCGGGGGAGGCGGGATCAAGTTCTTC	-	TRBV7-9	TRBJ2-1	-
CSARYDRDEQYF	TGCAGTGCTAGGTACGACAGGGACGAGCAGTACTTC	TRBD1	TRBV20-1	TRBJ2-7	-
CASKRQGEQFF	TGTGCCAGCAAAAGACAGGGCGAGCAGTTCTTC	TRBD1	TRBV6-5	TRBJ2-1	few
CASSWDERGREQFF	TGTGCCAGCAGTTGGGACGAAAGGGGCAGGGAGCAGTTCTTC	-	TRBV27	TRBJ2-1	-
CASSSGGASTNEKLFF	TGCGCCAGCAGCTCAGGGGGCGCGTCTACTAATGAAAAACTGTTTTTT	TRBD1	TRBV4-1	TRBJ1-4	-
CASSFSHRGEGSYEQYF	TGCGCCAGCAGCTTTTCCCACAGGGGGGAAGGCTCCTACGAGCAGTACTTC	TRBD1	TRBV5-1	TRBJ2-7	-
CASSPSFRSDEQFF	TGTGCCAGCAGCCCCTCCTTTCGGTCAGATGAGCAGTTCTTC	-	TRBV28	TRBJ2-1	-